The 20 T cell receptor beta chains below all came from one sample that was sequenced in a study of blood T cell repertoires in COVID-19. Libraries were prepared by immunoSEQ multiplex PCR; TCRdb keeps only in-frame clonotypes and omits some of them. Of a few hundred thousand clones listed, roughly nine tenths are singletons. The sample consisted of PBMCs or T cells enriched from blood (not recorded which). These receptors originate from a woman in her 50s who had been exposed to COVID-19.

The V and J genes are TRBV5-1 and TRBJ1-2; TRBD1 matches at 8 bases. Looked up from germline, CDR1 is SGHRS and CDR2 is YFSETQ. The CDR3 covers 16 residues. Germline trimming cut 4 bases from V and 6 bases from J; bases unmatched to any gene: 14. CDR3 sequence reads: CASSGKTGASVHGYTF. The CDR3 coding sequence is TGCGCCAGCAGCGGAAAGACAGGGGCCTCGGTTCATGGCTACACCTTC. The variable domain in full, with the rest retrieved from reference TRBV5-1 and TRBJ1-2, is KAGVTQTPRYLIKTRGQQVTLSCSPISGHRSVSWYQQTPGQGLQFLFEYFSETQRNKGNFPGRFSGRQFSNSRSEMNVSTLELGDSALYLCASSGKTGASVHGYTFGSGTRLTVV.

This sequence joins TRBV29-1 and TRBJ1-2, with D perhaps TRBD1 (6 bases). V dropped 7 bases and J dropped 2 bases, with 17 bases sitting between them. Germline V lookup: CDR1 SQVTM, CDR2 ANQGSEA. This CDR3 region has 14 residues. CDR3 bases: TGCAGCGGTTTTGAGCGTGACAGGAACTATGGCTACACCTTC. It codes for CSGFERDRNYGYTF.

The chain combines TRBV30 with TRBJ1-4; D possibly corresponds to TRBD1 (5 bases). The CDR3 has 14 residues. Germline assignment: CDR1 GTSNPN and CDR2 SVGIG (reference sequence). V lost 4 bases, J lost 3 bases, and 12 bases lay in between. The chain's CDR3 is CAWTGRTPNEKLFF. CDR3 coding DNA: TGTGCCTGGACAGGGCGTACACCTAATGAAAAACTGTTTTTT.

V and J are TRBV5-6 and TRBJ2-7, with TRBD1 matching over 8 bases. CDR1 is SGHDT, CDR2 YYEEEE, per germline. With 4 bases clipped from V and 3 bases from J, the junction kept 9 bases outside the gene matches. CDR3 length: 15 residues. The DNA for the CDR3 is TGTGCCAGCAGCATCCCGACAGGGGCGGACTACGAGCAGTACTTC. Translating it yields CASSIPTGADYEQYF.

The chain couples TRBV9 to TRBJ1-2; TRBD1 aligns across 7 bases. Germline assignment: CDR1 SGDLS and CDR2 YYNGEE. The trim removed 6 bases at V and 8 bases at J, leaving 13 bases unmatched. The length of the CDR3 is 14 residues. The CDR3 nucleotides are TGTGCCAGCACCTTATCCCAGGGGGTAGGAGGCTACACCTTC. It specifies CASTLSQGVGGYTF.

This clone was recorded only once. The chain links TRBV5-1 to TRBJ1-1; 7 bases agree with TRBD1. V shed 3 bases, J shed 3 bases, and the junction held 5 bases outside the gene matches. The length of the CDR3 is 14 residues. Germline lookup yields CDR1 SGHRS and CDR2 YFSETQ. This CDR3 is CASSSKGADTEAFF. The DNA of the CDR3 is TGCGCCAGCAGCTCCAAGGGGGCCGACACTGAAGCTTTCTTT. The variable domain in full, with the rest retrieved from reference TRBV5-1 and TRBJ1-1, is KAGVTQTPRYLIKTRGQQVTLSCSPISGHRSVSWYQQTPGQGLQFLFEYFSETQRNKGNFPGRFSGRQFSNSRSEMNVSTLELGDSALYLCASSSKGADTEAFFGQGTRLTVV.

V and J are TRBV3-1 (or the pseudogene TRBV3-2) and TRBJ2-3; 13 bases agree with TRBD2. The CDR3 totals 14 residues. Germline CDR1 reads LGHDT; CDR2 reads YNNKEL (reference sequence). V gave up 9 bases and J gave up 5 bases; unmatched junction bases: 5. Here the CDR3 DNA reads TGTGCCAGTACTAGCGGGGGGGGTATAGATACGCAGTATTTT. Amino acids: CASTSGGGIDTQYF.

CDR3 bases: TGCAGCGCGACCGGGACTTCCCTGGGGGAGACCCAGTACTTC. Encoded protein: CSATGTSLGETQYF. The chain joins TRBV29-1 to TRBJ2-5, with D tentatively TRBD2 (6 bases). Trimming removed 7 bases from V and 5 bases from J, with 20 bases in between. CDR3 size: 14 residues. In germline, CDR1 is SQVTM, CDR2 ANQGSEA. The whole variable domain, remainder taken from reference TRBV29-1 and TRBJ2-5, is SAVISQKPSRDICQRGTSLTIQCQVDSQVTMMFWYRQQPGQSLTLIATANQGSEATYESGFVIDKFPISRPNLTFSTLTVSNMSPEDSSIYLCSATGTSLGETQYFGPGTRLLVL.

The chain employs TRBV28 and TRBJ2-2, with a tentative D call TRBD1 (8 bases). This CDR3 has 15 amino acids. Germline V gene sequence: CDR1 MDHEN, CDR2 SYDVKM. Trimming shortened V by 6 bases and J by 5 bases, and 16 bases separated the two germline ends. In DNA form, the CDR3 reads TGTGCCAGCAGACCTACAGGGGGACTAACCGGGGAGCTGTTTTTT. This translates into CASRPTGGLTGELFF.

The chain has TRBV12-3 or TRBV12-4 and TRBJ2-7, with a weak D call TRBD1 (6 bases). The V and J ends lost 6 bases and 7 bases respectively, with 13 bases between them. The CDR3 contains 12 residues. The CDR3, as DNA: TGTGCCAGCAGCCCAGGGACATTTGAGCAGTACTTC. Encoded protein: CASSPGTFEQYF.

V is TRBV7-8 and J is TRBJ2-3; D is possibly TRBD2 (7 bases). Per germline, CDR1 SGHVS and CDR2 FQNEAQ. The V gene lost 4 bases and the J gene lost 3 bases, with 11 bases spanning the gap. This CDR3 is 14 amino acids long. CDR3 DNA: TGTGCCAGCAGCTCCGGGGGGCCAACAGATACGCAGTATTTT. Translated, it gives CASSSGGPTDTQYF.

The chain recombines TRBV5-1 with TRBJ1-6; D call uncertain. The germline CDR1 and CDR2 sequences are SGHRS and YFSETQ. CDR3 size: 14 residues. V was pared by 1 base and J by 3 bases, with 5 bases between. DNA of the CDR3: TGCGCCAGCAGCTTGCCAGGCTATAATTCACCCCTCCACTTT. Translation gives CASSLPGYNSPLHF. Drawing the rest from reference TRBV5-1 and TRBJ1-6, the complete variable domain is KAGVTQTPRYLIKTRGQQVTLSCSPISGHRSVSWYQQTPGQGLQFLFEYFSETQRNKGNFPGRFSGRQFSNSRSEMNVSTLELGDSALYLCASSLPGYNSPLHFGNGTRLTVT.

The V call is TRBV6-2 or TRBV6-3, the J call TRBJ2-5; 10 bases match TRBD1. After removal of 0 bases from V and 7 bases from J, the junction contained 11 bases not matched to a gene. CDR3 length: 17 residues. From germline, CDR1 is MNHEY and CDR2 SVGEGT. CDR3 loop: CASSYSKRDRGVGTQYF. DNA of the CDR3: TGTGCCAGCAGTTACTCGAAACGGGACAGGGGAGTAGGGACCCAGTACTTC.

V gene TRBV29-1 combines with J gene TRBJ2-7; TRBD1 matches 10 bases. The J segment lost 6 bases and the V segment lost 4 bases, leaving 15 bases of the junction unmatched. The CDR3 runs to 16 residues. Germline CDR1 and CDR2: SQVTM and ANQGSEA. The CDR3: CSVGGLPGQGTREQYF. The CDR3 coding sequence is TGCAGCGTTGGGGGGCTACCGGGACAGGGGACTCGCGAGCAGTACTTC.

The CDR3 loop reads CASRETGNNEKLFF. In DNA, the CDR3 is TGTGCCAGTAGGGAAACAGGGAACAATGAAAAACTGTTTTTT. V usage is TRBV19 and J usage is TRBJ1-4; D possibly corresponds to TRBD1 (6 bases). The CDR3 runs to 14 residues. Germline values: CDR1 LNHDA, CDR2 SQIVND (reference sequence). V was trimmed by 6 bases and J by 5 bases, leaving 13 bases between them. The full variable domain, rest sourced from reference TRBV19 and TRBJ1-4, is DGGITQSPKYLFRKEGQNVTLSCEQNLNHDAMYWYRQDPGQGLRLIYYSQIVNDFQKGDIAEGYSVSREKKESFPLTVTSAQKNPTAFYLCASRETGNNEKLFFGSGTQLSVL.

The V call is TRBV12-2, the J call TRBJ2-1; the D call of TRBD2 is as the table states it, not checked on the DNA. TRBV12-2 is deemed a pseudogene. This CDR3 is 16 amino acids long. In DNA, the CDR3 is TGTGCAAGTCGTTTAAAGCGGGGGGGATCCTACAATGAGCAGTTCTTC. This encodes CASRLKRGGSYNEQFF.

The chain recombines TRBV20-1 with TRBJ1-1; D unclear. The CDR3 spans 10 residues. CDR1 and CDR2 (germline): DFQATT, SNEGSKA (reference sequence). V lost 6 bases and J lost 11, with 13 bases in between. CDR3 nucleotide sequence: TGCAGTGCCGCCGTCCTGCGGGCTTTCTTT. This encodes CSAAVLRAFF.

V usage is TRBV19 and J usage is TRBJ2-3, with D maybe TRBD2 (6 bases). CDR3 length equals 15 residues. Germline V gene lookup returns CDR1 LNHDA and CDR2 SQIVND (reference sequence). Trimming took 4 bases from V and 2 from J, leaving 13 bases between them. The CDR3 reads CASSTSGRNTDTQYF. DNA for the CDR3: TGTGCCAGTAGTACCAGCGGGCGGAACACAGATACGCAGTATTTT.

The chain couples TRBV18 to TRBJ1-1, with a weak D call TRBD1 (6 bases). The CDR3 runs 14 residues. Trimming stripped 6 bases from V and 1 base from J, with 12 bases between. Looked up from germline, CDR1 is KGHSH and CDR2 is LQKENI. The CDR3 nucleotides are TGTGCCAGCTCCCAACAGGGTCCGAACACTGAAGCTTTCTTT. Its translation is CASSQQGPNTEAFF.

The chain combines TRBV5-5 with TRBJ2-7; 10 bases align to TRBD1. Germline V CDR1 and CDR2: SGHKS, YYEKEE (reference sequence). This CDR3 is 14 amino acids long. The trim removed 3 bases at V and 4 bases at J, leaving 4 bases unmatched. The CDR3 DNA sequence: TGTGCCAGCAGCTGGGGACAGGGGCCGTACGAGCAGTACTTC. It encodes CASSWGQGPYEQYF.